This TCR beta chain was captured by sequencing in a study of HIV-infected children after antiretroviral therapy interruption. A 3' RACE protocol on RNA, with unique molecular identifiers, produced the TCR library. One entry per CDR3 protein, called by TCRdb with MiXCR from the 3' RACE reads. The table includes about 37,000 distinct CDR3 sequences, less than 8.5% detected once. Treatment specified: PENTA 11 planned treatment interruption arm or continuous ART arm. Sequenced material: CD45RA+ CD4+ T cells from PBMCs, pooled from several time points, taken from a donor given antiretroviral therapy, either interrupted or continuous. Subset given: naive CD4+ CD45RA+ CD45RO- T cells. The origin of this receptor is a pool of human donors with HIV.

The CDR3: CASSRTSGRYNEQFF. The CDR3 bases are TGTGCCAGCAGCCGAACTAGCGGGAGATACAATGAGCAGTTCTTC. V gene TRBV7-9 combines with J gene TRBJ2-1; 11 bases fit TRBD2. The CDR3 extends over 15 amino acids. Germline V CDR1 and CDR2: SEHNR, FQNEAQ (reference sequence). V dropped 5 bases and J dropped 4; count of bases not matched to a gene: 4.